The following is a T cell receptor beta chain sequence with its context. Its antigen is not yet known. Base qualities are not provided; no much larger clone lies one nucleotide away. This record belongs to a study of shared clonotypes between healthy human individuals (TCRdb year 2020). With respect to the entire study: Three men and a couple of women, aged 18 to 49 years, made up the cohort. For each donor, three plates each were used for CD4 naive and CD4 memory, two plates were used for CD8 naive, and one plate was used for CD8 memory. Blood TCR repertoires of a handful of healthy adults were deeply sequenced to estimate repertoire size and the extent of clonotype sharing between individuals. Different laboratories and diverse techniques were used to prepare libraries and sequence TCR repertoires, to increase sequencing depth and limit assay-specific biases. Between about 0.94 and 8.9 billion PBMCs per donor were obtained by leukapheresis.

Using the deep immunoSEQ assay, TCR CDR3 regions were amplified from genomic DNA by multiplex PCR. For each cell subset, the extracted genomic DNA was distributed evenly across all wells of several immunoSEQ 96-well plates, and each plate served as one replicate. Each replicate PCR for sorted subsets received about 210 ng genomic DNA, equal to about 30,000 T cell genomes. Purified libraries were measured with a Qubit 3.0 fluorometer, size-checked on a Bioanalyzer 2100, and measured again with the KAPA Library Quantification kit. A separate single-read 150-cycle Illumina NextSeq 550 flow cell was used to sequence each immunoSEQ 96-well plate. The authors' pipeline ran thus. Because the immunoSEQ output held only junctional sequences and lacked quality scores, the filtering could not match the filtering applied to full-length reads. Sequences were annotated with PyIR, a Python wrapper for IgBLAST v1.9, using IMGT germline references to assign V/J genes and CDR3. Reads were removed for weak V/J assignments (E-value above 1e-6), missing CDR3, stop codons, out-of-frame junctions, or ambiguous translated residues. V3J clonotypes were defined as sequences sharing the same inferred V gene, J gene, and CDR3 amino acid sequence. Percentage overlap between repertoires was computed as shared unique clonotypes divided by the size of the smaller repertoire. Three approaches were used to assess repertoire richness: RTK rarefaction, the Chao1 estimator, and Recon v2.1 estimates of unobserved clonotypes. For all TCRbeta clonotypes obtained by the gDNA method from several donors, generation probabilities were computed with OLGA. Held by TCRdb, this immuneACCESS table contains in-frame sequences only and omits some clones. Under half of the omission traces to an unresolved V gene where checked; the cause of the rest is unknown. The DNA gave D and trimming, while V, J and clone size come from that table. This sample has about 820,000 clones in its table, and about 91% of those were observed once. Of the sample, approximately 25% falls within the top ten clones.

General findings and caveats noted by the study authors: Compared with non-shared clonotypes, clonotypes shared by all four sorted-subset donors had higher generation probabilities. When a handful of donors were compared, the shared fraction of clonotypes was around 5% for naive CD4, approximately 3.3% for naive CD8, roughly 2.3% for memory CD4, and approximately 0.4% for memory CD8. Incomplete sequencing was indicated by rarefaction of sorted-subset datasets, despite the large sequencing depth. Pairwise subsampling indicated that sequencing depth was expected to affect the degree of clonotype sharing among donors. Because the study included a small number of donors, the genetic and exposure-history diversity represented was limited. Sampling was limited to blood, and TCR repertoires in tissue likely differ from TCR repertoires in blood. Estimated clonotype richness was generally larger for naive than for memory subsets.

Taken from the germline V gene (reference sequence), the CDR1 and CDR2 loops are SEHNR and FQNEAQ. The CDR3 goes from the cysteine to the phenylalanine over 16 residues. Left in the record is the CDR3 DNA by itself, 48 bases read in frame from the first base. V is cut by 6 bases and J by 0 bases, and the space between the germline ends is 17 bases. For the CD8 naive samples, CD45RO-negative cells were positively selected for CCR7, yielding a CD45RA+CCR7+ population from which TemRA cells were excluded. The donors were healthy, HIV-negative adults with no recently reported acute infections or vaccinations. Only Caucasian adults living in Nashville, Tennessee, USA were represented among the donors. Blood was collected by leukapheresis, and PBMCs were isolated by Ficoll-Histopaque density gradient centrifugation and then cryopreserved in liquid nitrogen vapor phase. Analytical flow cytometry was used to check the purity and quantity of each magnetically sorted T cell population. Genomic DNA was isolated from each sorted fraction and quantified by UV absorbance on a Nanodrop 2000c.

The chain is made from TRBV7-9 and TRBJ1-2; the D gene cannot be named for sure. Sequences were obtained from naive CD8+ T cells sorted from blood. In light of the paper, this sample's cell subset or site label describes: CD45RA+CCR7+. The TCR was taken from a man younger than 45 in good health. This receptor carries the CDR3 CASRPPWAGANYGYTF. The nucleotide sequence is TGTGCCAGCAGGCCACCGTGGGCAGGCGCTAACTATGGCTACACCTTC. With all but the CDR3 taken from the reference TRBV7-9 and TRBJ1-2 genes, the full variable domain is: DTGVSQNPRHKITKRGQNVTFRCDPISEHNRLYWYRQTLGQGPEFLTYFQNEAQLEKSRLLSDRFSAERPKGSFSTLEIQRTEQGDSAMYLCASRPPWAGANYGYTFGSGTRLTVV.